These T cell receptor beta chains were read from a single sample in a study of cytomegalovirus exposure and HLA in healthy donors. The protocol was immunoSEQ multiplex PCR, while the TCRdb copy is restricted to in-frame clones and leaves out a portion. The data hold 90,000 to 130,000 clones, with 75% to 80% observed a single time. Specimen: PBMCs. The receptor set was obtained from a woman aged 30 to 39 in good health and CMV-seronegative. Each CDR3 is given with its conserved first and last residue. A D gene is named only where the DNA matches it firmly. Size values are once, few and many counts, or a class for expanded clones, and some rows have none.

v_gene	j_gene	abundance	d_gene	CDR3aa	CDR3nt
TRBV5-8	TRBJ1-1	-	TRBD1	CASSVDRGTEAFF	TGTGCCAGCAGCGTTGACAGGGGGACTGAAGCTTTCTTT
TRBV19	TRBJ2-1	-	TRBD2	CASSREREGLDNEQFF	TGTGCCAGTAGTAGAGAGCGGGAGGGTCTGGACAATGAGCAGTTCTTC
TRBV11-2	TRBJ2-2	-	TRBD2	CASSLVGGRTGELFF	TGTGCCAGCAGCTTAGTGGGAGGGCGCACCGGGGAGCTGTTTTTT
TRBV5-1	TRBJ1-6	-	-	CATGRDSYSPLHF	TGCGCCACTGGACGGGATTCTTATTCCCCCCTCCACTTT
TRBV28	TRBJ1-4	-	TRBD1	CASTEPGQGNEKLFF	TGTGCCAGCACCGAACCGGGACAGGGTAATGAAAAACTGTTTTTT
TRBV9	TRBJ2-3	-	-	CASSMEGASTDTQYF	TGTGCCAGCAGCATGGAGGGGGCTAGCACAGATACGCAGTATTTT
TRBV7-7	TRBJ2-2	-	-	CASSLDHRDTGELFF	TGTGCCAGCAGCTTAGATCACAGGGACACCGGGGAGCTGTTTTTT
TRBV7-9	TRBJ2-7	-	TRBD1	CASSQGQGAHEQYF	TGTGCCAGCAGCCAAGGACAGGGCGCCCACGAGCAGTACTTC
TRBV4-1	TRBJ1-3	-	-	CASSQEADDINTIYF	TGCGCCAGCAGCCAAGAAGCAGATGACATAAACACCATATATTTT
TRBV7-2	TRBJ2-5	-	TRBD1	CASSLGTGGLETQYF	TGTGCCAGCAGCTTAGGGACAGGGGGGTTGGAGACCCAGTACTTC
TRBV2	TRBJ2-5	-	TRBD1	CASSRDRGAETQYF	TGTGCCAGCAGCCGGGACAGGGGTGCAGAGACCCAGTACTTC
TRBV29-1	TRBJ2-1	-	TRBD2	CSVVISGIIEQFF	TGCAGCGTTGTAATTAGCGGGATTATTGAGCAGTTCTTC
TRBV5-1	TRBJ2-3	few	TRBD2	CASSSIPGRGGTDTQYF	TGCGCCAGCAGCTCCATTCCCGGGCGGGGGGGCACAGATACGCAGTATTTT
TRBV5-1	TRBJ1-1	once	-	CASSPTYGHPEAFF	TGCGCCAGCAGCCCAACATATGGACACCCTGAAGCTTTCTTT
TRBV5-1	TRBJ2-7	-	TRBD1	CASSPMDRGLYEQYF	TGCGCCAGCAGCCCGATGGACAGGGGGCTATACGAGCAGTACTTC
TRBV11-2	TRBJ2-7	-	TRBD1	CASSVEGAAYEQYF	TGTGCCAGCAGCGTCGAGGGGGCCGCCTACGAGCAGTACTTC
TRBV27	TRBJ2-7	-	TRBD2	CASSSSGPYEQYF	TGTGCCAGCAGTTCTAGCGGCCCCTACGAGCAGTACTTC
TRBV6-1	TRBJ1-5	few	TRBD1	CASSEEQGLGQPQHF	TGTGCCAGCAGTGAAGAACAGGGGCTAGGCCAGCCCCAGCATTTT
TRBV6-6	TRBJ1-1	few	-	CASTPGREAFF	TGTGCCAGCACCCCAGGGCGGGAAGCTTTCTTT
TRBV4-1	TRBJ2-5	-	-	CASSQVEGRRQETQYF	TGCGCCAGCAGCCAAGTAGAGGGGAGGCGCCAAGAGACCCAGTACTTC
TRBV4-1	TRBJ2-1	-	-	CASSQGGGRGAAWWNEQFF	TGCGCCAGCAGCCAAGGAGGAGGCAGGGGGGCGGCTTGGTGGAATGAGCAGTTCTTC
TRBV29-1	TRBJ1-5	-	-	CSVDTGRGQPQHF	TGCAGCGTTGATACGGGCCGGGGTCAGCCCCAGCATTTT
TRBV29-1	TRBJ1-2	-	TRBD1	CSVVTGNYGYTF	TGCAGCGTCGTGACAGGGAACTATGGCTACACCTTC
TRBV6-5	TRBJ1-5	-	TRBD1	CASTNRQGTQHF	TGTGCCAGCACGAACCGACAGGGGACCCAGCATTTT
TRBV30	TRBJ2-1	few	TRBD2	CAWIRLGTSLHNEQFF	TGTGCCTGGATTCGTCTAGGGACTAGTCTCCACAATGAGCAGTTCTTC
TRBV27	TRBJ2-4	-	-	CASRRAAKNIQYF	TGTGCCAGCAGGCGCGCAGCCAAAAACATTCAGTACTTC
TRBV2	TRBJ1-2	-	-	CASGVRRDPVGYTF	TGTGCCAGCGGGGTAAGGAGGGATCCGGTCGGCTACACCTTC
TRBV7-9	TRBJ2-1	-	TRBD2	CASKRGVSNEQFF	TGTGCCAGCAAGCGGGGCGTCTCCAATGAGCAGTTCTTC
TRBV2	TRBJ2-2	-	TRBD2	CASTPREPGLAGWAGELFF	TGTGCCAGCACACCAAGGGAACCGGGACTAGCGGGGTGGGCCGGGGAGCTGTTTTTT
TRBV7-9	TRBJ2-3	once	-	CASSFLSTDTQYF	TGTGCCAGCAGCTTCCTTAGCACAGATACGCAGTATTTT
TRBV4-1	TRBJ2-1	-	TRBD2	CASSFGGLAGGGEQFF	TGCGCCAGCAGCTTCGGCGGGCTAGCGGGGGGGGGTGAGCAGTTCTTC
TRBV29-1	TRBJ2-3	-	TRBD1	CSVEGWETGGTDTQYF	TGCAGCGTTGAAGGATGGGAGACAGGGGGCACGGATACGCAGTATTTT
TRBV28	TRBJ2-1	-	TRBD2	CASYPSGSIYEQFF	TGTGCCAGCTATCCTAGCGGGAGTATCTATGAGCAGTTCTTC
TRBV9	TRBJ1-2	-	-	CASSTELGVYGYTF	TGTGCCAGCAGCACTGAATTGGGAGTCTATGGCTACACCTTC
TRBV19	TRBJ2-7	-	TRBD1	CASRAPTGDEQYF	TGTGCCAGTAGAGCTCCCACAGGGGACGAGCAGTACTTC